These 28 T cell receptor beta chains originate from one sample sequenced in a study of T-cell memory formation after mild COVID-19. TCRdb reprocessed the 5' RACE reads with MiXCR, giving one entry per CDR3 protein. The sample lists hundreds of thousands of distinct CDR3 sequences; about 19% were seen once. The sequencing input was PBMCs or a T cell subset sorted from them (not recorded which). The receptors were sampled from an adult woman who had mild COVID-19 (a few samples of this study predate the infection). Cell type and time point are not known.

This chain connects TRBV10-3 to TRBJ1-2, with D possibly being TRBD1 (6 bases). The CDR3 has 13 residues. Trimming stripped 6 bases from V and 2 bases from J, with 10 bases between. Germline V gives CDR1 ENHRY, CDR2 SYGVKD. The CDR3 protein is CAIRQTGNYGYTF. CDR3 sequence (DNA): TGTGCCATCAGGCAGACAGGAAACTATGGCTACACCTTC.

The rearrangement links TRBV28 to TRBJ1-1; no reliable D call. Trimming pared 6 bases from V and 5 bases from J, leaving 13 bases between. Germline lookup yields CDR1 MDHEN and CDR2 SYDVKM. This CDR3 comprises 13 residues. The CDR3 loop is CASRRPGVTEAFF. The CDR3 coding sequence is TGTGCCAGCAGGCGGCCTGGGGTAACTGAAGCTTTCTTT. The full variable domain, with the rest looked up from reference TRBV28 and TRBJ1-1, is DVKVTQSSRYLVKRTGEKVFLECVQDMDHENMFWYRQDPGLGLRLIYFSYDVKMKEKGDIPEGYSVSREKKERFSLILESASTNQTSMYLCASRRPGVTEAFFGQGTRLTVV.

The V gene is TRBV7-3, the J gene TRBJ2-1; TRBD2 might be the D (5 bases). The V end lost 5 bases, the J end lost 9 bases, and 11 bases lay between the germline ends. Germline V lookup: CDR1 SGHTA, CDR2 FQGTGA. This CDR3 region has 12 residues. CDR3 DNA: TGTGCCAGCAGCCCCCCGGGGTCTGAGCAGTTCTTC. It codes for CASSPPGSEQFF.

The table lists this clonotype with a few counts. This chain joins TRBV12-3 or TRBV12-4 and TRBJ1-2; perhaps TRBD1 as D (5 bases). V was cut by 4 bases and J by 8 bases, with 20 bases left in between. This CDR3 spans 15 amino acids. In DNA form, the CDR3 reads TGTGCCAGCAGTTCCTCCGGGACCTCCACGGGAGGCTACACCTTC. Its protein is CASSSSGTSTGGYTF.

This clonotype was counted a few times. V is TRBV7-9 and J is TRBJ2-1, with D unresolved. The V end was cut by 8 bases, the J end by 6 bases, with 5 bases between. The CDR3 is made up of 10 amino acids. CDR1 is SEHNR and CDR2 is FQNEAQ in the germline V gene (reference sequence). This CDR3 reads CASERNEQFF. The DNA for the CDR3 is TGTGCCAGCGAGCGCAATGAGCAGTTCTTC.

The chain is built from TRBV12-3 or TRBV12-4 and TRBJ1-1; D is perhaps TRBD1 (5 bases). Trimming cost V 7 bases and J 4 bases, with 25 bases left between them. CDR3 length: 17 amino acids. CDR3 region: CASTRRGSGLSSTEAFF. The CDR3 DNA sequence: TGTGCCAGCACCCGCCGGGGGTCAGGGCTTTCGAGCACTGAAGCTTTCTTT.

This clonotype was detected only a few times. The chain employs TRBV29-1 and TRBJ2-1; TRBD2 aligns across 16 bases. The V gene end was trimmed by 2 bases and the J gene end by 2 bases; junction bases not matched to a gene: 6. Germline assignment: CDR1 SQVTM and CDR2 ANQGSEA. CDR3 size: 18 residues. CDR3 amino acids: CSVEPGLAGGGPYNEQFF. The CDR3 nucleotides are TGCAGCGTTGAACCGGGACTAGCGGGAGGGGGACCCTACAATGAGCAGTTCTTC.

The V and J genes are TRBV11-2 and TRBJ2-1; either TRBD1 or TRBD2 may fit D (5 bases each). There are 19 residues in the CDR3. CDR1 SGHAT and CDR2 FQNNGV come from the germline V gene. Trimming shortened V by 0 bases and J by 4 bases, and 22 bases separated the two germline ends. The CDR3 DNA reads TGTGCCAGCAGCTTAGATCTTTGGGGGTCGTCCAACGATTACAATGAGCAGTTCTTC. Its translation: CASSLDLWGSSNDYNEQFF.

The chain joins TRBV4-1 to TRBJ2-4; D may match TRBD1 or TRBD2 (5 bases each). V was pared by 6 bases and J by 5 bases, with 17 bases between. The CDR3 length is 15 residues. Germline V gene data show CDR1 as MGHRA and CDR2 as YSYEKL. The chain's CDR3 is CASRLGEMVQNIQYF. In DNA form, the CDR3 reads TGCGCCAGCAGGTTGGGGGAGATGGTCCAAAACATTCAGTACTTC.

The chain has TRBV6-6 and TRBJ1-6, with D tentatively TRBD1 (5 bases). Germline V gives CDR1 MNHNY, CDR2 SVGAGI (reference sequence). CDR3 size: 14 residues. Trimming stripped 0 bases from V and 10 bases from J, with 10 bases between. This CDR3 reads CASSYSQGHSPLHF. CDR3 coding DNA: TGTGCCAGCAGTTACTCCCAGGGTCACTCACCCCTCCACTTT.

This clonotype was seen at least ten times. This chain's CDR3 is CASSLLSSYNEQFF. The CDR3 nucleotides read TGTGCCAGCAGCTTACTCAGCTCCTACAATGAGCAGTTCTTC. The rearrangement links TRBV7-9 to TRBJ2-1; the D is unclear. This CDR3 has 14 amino acids. From germline, CDR1 is SEHNR and CDR2 FQNEAQ (reference sequence). Trimming cost V 2 bases and J 0 bases, with 5 bases left between them.

This clonotype was seen more than once but under ten times. The V call is TRBV7-9, the J call TRBJ2-7; D remains unclear. Per the germline V gene, CDR1 is SEHNR and CDR2 is FQNEAQ (reference sequence). The CDR3 covers 12 residues. V was trimmed by 5 bases and J by 6 bases, leaving 11 bases between them. The CDR3 reads CASSTRPGEQYF. The CDR3 DNA follows: TGTGCCAGCAGCACCCGACCTGGCGAGCAGTACTTC.

This chain connects TRBV21-1 to TRBJ2-3; the D call TRBD2 from the table was never checked on the DNA. TRBV21-1 is a pseudogene locus. This CDR3 contains 16 residues. The DNA for the CDR3 is TGTGCCAGCAGCAAAAAAAAGCGGGAGGGCACAGATACGCAGTATTTT. Its protein product is CASSKKKREGTDTQYF.

This clonotype was seen a handful of times. V is TRBV7-2 and J is TRBJ2-2; D is ambiguous. Germline lookup yields CDR1 SGHTA and CDR2 FQGNSA. Trimming took 5 bases from V and 4 from J, leaving 8 bases between them. The CDR3 sequence is 13 residues long. In DNA form, the CDR3 reads TGTGCCAGCAGCCTCATTAGCACCGGGGAGCTGTTTTTT. It codes for CASSLISTGELFF.

V usage is TRBV2 and J usage is TRBJ2-7, with TRBD2 identical over 9 bases. Germline CDR1 is SNHLY and CDR2 is FYNNEI. The CDR3 spans 16 residues. The J segment lost 5 bases and the V segment lost 7 bases, leaving 15 bases of the junction unmatched. CDR3 protein: CASTLAFRAGGNEQYF. The CDR3 region has the DNA TGTGCCAGCACACTAGCCTTTCGGGCGGGGGGGAACGAGCAGTACTTC.

In its sample, this clonotype ranks as medium-sized. The gene calls are TRBV5-6 and TRBJ2-7, with 8 bases aligning to TRBD1. Trimming took 4 bases from V and 7 from J; bases not matched to a gene: 7. Germline loops: CDR1 SGHDT, CDR2 YYEEEE. This CDR3 comprises 13 residues. CDR3 sequence: CASSADRVREQYF. CDR3 nucleotide sequence: TGTGCCAGCAGCGCGGACAGGGTGCGGGAGCAGTACTTC.

The chain uses TRBV7-8 and TRBJ2-1, with 8 bases lining up with TRBD1. The CDR3 is 16 residues long. J lost 3 bases, V lost 4 bases, and 8 bases had no gene match. Germline lookup yields CDR1 SGHVS and CDR2 FQNEAQ. In nucleotides, the CDR3 is TGTGCCAGCAGCTCGGCCACAGGGGGAAGCTACAATGAGCAGTTCTTC. Translation gives CASSSATGGSYNEQFF.

This clonotype has more than one count but fewer than ten. The rearrangement links TRBV5-1 to TRBJ2-2; D is unclear. The CDR3 consists of 15 residues. Germline V gene lookup returns CDR1 SGHRS and CDR2 YFSETQ. Trimming took off 0 bases at V and 5 bases at J, with 11 bases between the two ends. CDR3: CASSLGTSWTGELFF. The CDR3 DNA is TGCGCCAGCAGCTTGGGGACCTCCTGGACCGGGGAGCTGTTTTTT.

This clonotype was observed a few times. V usage is TRBV10-2 and J usage is TRBJ2-1; 8 bases line up with TRBD2. After removal of 3 bases from V and 5 bases from J, the junction contained 9 bases not matched to a gene. There are 16 residues in the CDR3. Germline values: CDR1 WSHSY, CDR2 SAAADI. CDR3 DNA sequence: TGCGCCAGCAGTGATTCAAGCGGGGGTTGGCACAATGAGCAGTTCTTC. Translating it yields CASSDSSGGWHNEQFF.

The V and J genes are TRBV4-3 and TRBJ1-1, with D perhaps matching TRBD1 (6 bases). The CDR3 loop spans 16 amino acids. V dropped 4 bases and J dropped 4 bases, with 19 bases sitting between them. The germline CDR1 and CDR2 sequences are LGHNA and YSLEER. CDR3 DNA sequence: TGCGCCAGCAGCCCCGGAGGGGGGGCTGTGGCCACTGAAGCTTTCTTT. As protein: CASSPGGGAVATEAFF.

The rearrangement links TRBV6-2 or TRBV6-3 to TRBJ2-5; D may match TRBD1 or TRBD2 (5 bases each). Germline lookup yields CDR1 MNHEY and CDR2 SVGEGT. V was cut by 6 bases and J by 6 bases, with 26 bases left in between. CDR3 length: 17 residues. The CDR3 DNA follows: TGTGCCAGCAGAAAAGGTCTAGCACGGGGCCCGGGAAAGACCCAGTACTTC. It translates to CASRKGLARGPGKTQYF.

This clonotype was counted between two and nine times. The J gene is TRBJ2-3, the V gene TRBV12-3 or TRBV12-4; TRBD2 aligns across 9 bases. V dropped 7 bases and J dropped 2; count of bases not matched to a gene: 4. This CDR3 comprises 14 residues. The CDR3 sequence is CASITSGSTDTQYF. The CDR3 DNA reads as TGTGCCAGCATTACTAGCGGGTCCACAGATACGCAGTATTTT.

This clonotype was seen a handful of times. The rearrangement uses TRBV29-1 and TRBJ1-5; a weak D match, TRBD1 (6 bases). This CDR3 has 13 amino acids. Germline lookup yields CDR1 SQVTM and CDR2 ANQGSEA. Trimming removed 1 base at V and 5 bases at J, with 9 bases between. The CDR3 coding sequence is TGCAGCGTTGAAGTACAGGGTGATCAGCCCCAGCATTTT. Protein product: CSVEVQGDQPQHF.

This chain joins TRBV7-9 and TRBJ2-3; 7 bases align to TRBD1. Trimming at V came to 3 bases and at J to 2 bases, leaving 5 bases not matched to a gene. This CDR3 is built from 15 residues. Germline V gives CDR1 SEHNR, CDR2 FQNEAQ (reference sequence). The CDR3, as DNA: TGTGCCAGCAGCTTCGACAGGGAACCCACAGATACGCAGTATTTT. Amino acid sequence: CASSFDREPTDTQYF. Using reference TRBV7-9 and TRBJ2-3 for the parts outside the CDR3, the full variable domain is DTGVSQNPRHKITKRGQNVTFRCDPISEHNRLYWYRQTLGQGPEFLTYFQNEAQLEKSRLLSDRFSAERPKGSFSTLEIQRTEQGDSAMYLCASSFDREPTDTQYFGPGTRLTVL.

In this sample, this clonotype turned up many times. The rearrangement links TRBV18 to TRBJ2-2; either TRBD1 or TRBD2 may supply D (5 bases each). Germline V lookup: CDR1 KGHSH, CDR2 LQKENI. V lost 6 bases and J 3 bases, leaving 14 bases between the germline ends. CDR3 size: 15 residues. This CDR3 is CASSAEGRDTGELFF. The CDR3 DNA is TGTGCCAGCTCCGCCGAGGGGCGCGACACCGGGGAGCTGTTTTTT.

The chain recombines TRBV30 with TRBJ2-7; D is undetermined. The V end lost 0 bases, the J end lost 7 bases, and 7 bases lay between the germline ends. The CDR3 spans 11 residues. Germline values: CDR1 GTSNPN, CDR2 SVGIG (reference sequence). Written as DNA, the CDR3 is TGTGCCTGGAGTGTATGGGAAGAGCAGTACTTC. Translating gives CAWSVWEEQYF.

The gene calls are TRBV7-9 and TRBJ1-2, with 10 bases fitting TRBD1. After removal of 4 bases from V and 3 bases from J, the junction contained 5 bases not matched to a gene. The CDR3 is 15 residues long. The germline gives CDR1 SEHNR, CDR2 FQNEAQ (reference sequence). The DNA of the CDR3 is TGTGCCAGCAGCTCGACAGGGGGCGTCCACTATGGCTACACCTTC. Residues: CASSSTGGVHYGYTF.

The rearrangement uses TRBV7-9 and TRBJ2-3; no clear D. The CDR3 has 13 residues. Germline CDR1 and CDR2: SEHNR and FQNEAQ (reference sequence). Trimming left V 7 bases short and J 2 bases short, with 10 bases between. DNA of the CDR3: TGTGCCAGCAACTCCGTCCTCACAGATACGCAGTATTTT. Translation gives CASNSVLTDTQYF.